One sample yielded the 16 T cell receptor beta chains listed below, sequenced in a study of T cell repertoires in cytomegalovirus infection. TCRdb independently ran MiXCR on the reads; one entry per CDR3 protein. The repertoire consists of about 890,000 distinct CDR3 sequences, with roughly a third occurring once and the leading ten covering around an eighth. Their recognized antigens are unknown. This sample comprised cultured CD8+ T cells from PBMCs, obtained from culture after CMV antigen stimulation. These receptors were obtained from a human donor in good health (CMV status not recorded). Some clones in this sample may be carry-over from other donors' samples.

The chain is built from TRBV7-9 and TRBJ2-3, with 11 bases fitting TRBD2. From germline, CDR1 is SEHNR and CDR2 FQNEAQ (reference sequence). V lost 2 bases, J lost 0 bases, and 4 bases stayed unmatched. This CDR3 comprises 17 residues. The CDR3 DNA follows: TGTGCCAGCAGCTTACCGACTAGCGGGGACAGCACAGATACGCAGTATTTT. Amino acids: CASSLPTSGDSTDTQYF. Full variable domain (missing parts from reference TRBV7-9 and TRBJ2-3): DTGVSQNPRHKITKRGQNVTFRCDPISEHNRLYWYRQTLGQGPEFLTYFQNEAQLEKSRLLSDRFSAERPKGSFSTLEIQRTEQGDSAMYLCASSLPTSGDSTDTQYFGPGTRLTVL.

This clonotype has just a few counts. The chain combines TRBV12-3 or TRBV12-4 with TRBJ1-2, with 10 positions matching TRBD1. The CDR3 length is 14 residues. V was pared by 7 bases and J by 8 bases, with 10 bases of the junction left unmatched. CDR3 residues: CASIPAGTGEGYTF. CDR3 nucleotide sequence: TGTGCCAGCATTCCCGCAGGGACAGGGGAAGGCTACACCTTC.

The CDR3 sequence: CASTAVGISYNSPLHF. CDR3 coding DNA: TGTGCCAGCACCGCAGTGGGGATCTCCTATAATTCACCCCTCCACTTT. The chain employs TRBV27 and TRBJ1-6; D is unclear. The ends were cut back, 7 bases at V and 0 bases at J, with 13 bases in the middle. This CDR3 has 16 amino acids. From germline, CDR1 is MNHEY and CDR2 SMNVEV (reference sequence).

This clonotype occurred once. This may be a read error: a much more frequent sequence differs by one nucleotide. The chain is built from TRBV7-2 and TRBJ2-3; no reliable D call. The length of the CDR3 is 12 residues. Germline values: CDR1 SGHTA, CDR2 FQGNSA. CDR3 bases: TGTGCCAACAGCCCCGCTATGGATACGCAGTATTTT. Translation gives CANSPAMDTQYF.

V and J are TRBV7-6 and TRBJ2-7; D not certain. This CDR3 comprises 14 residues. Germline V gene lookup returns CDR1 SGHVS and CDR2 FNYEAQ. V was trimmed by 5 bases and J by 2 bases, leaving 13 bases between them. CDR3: CASSQDLWPYEQYV. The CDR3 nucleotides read TGTGCCAGCAGCCAGGACCTCTGGCCCTACGAGCAGTACGTC.

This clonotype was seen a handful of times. The CDR3 sequence is CASKDRNTEAFF. The CDR3 bases are TGTGCCAGCAAGGACAGAAACACTGAAGCTTTCTTT. The chain has TRBV6-5 and TRBJ1-1, with D possibly TRBD1 on 6 matching bases. Trimming shortened V by 7 bases and J by 2 bases, and 8 bases separated the two germline ends. The CDR3 is 12 residues long. Germline lookup yields CDR1 MNHEY and CDR2 SVGAGI.

This chain's CDR3 is CASGFHLVDNRVEAFF. DNA of the CDR3: TGTGCTAGTGGTTTTCACCTGGTGGATAACAGGGTTGAAGCTTTCTTT. V gene TRBV12-5 combines with J gene TRBJ1-1, with D tentatively TRBD1 (6 bases). Deletions cut 3 bases from V and 7 bases from J, with 21 bases between. The CDR3 spans 16 residues. The germline V gene has CDR1 LGHNT and CDR2 FRNRAP.

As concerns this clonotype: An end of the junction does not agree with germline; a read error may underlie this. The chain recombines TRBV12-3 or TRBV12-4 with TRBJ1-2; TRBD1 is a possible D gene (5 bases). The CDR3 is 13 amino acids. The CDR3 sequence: CVSSNGDLQGYTF. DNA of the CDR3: TGTGTCAGCAGTAATGGGGACTTACAGGGCTACACCTTC.

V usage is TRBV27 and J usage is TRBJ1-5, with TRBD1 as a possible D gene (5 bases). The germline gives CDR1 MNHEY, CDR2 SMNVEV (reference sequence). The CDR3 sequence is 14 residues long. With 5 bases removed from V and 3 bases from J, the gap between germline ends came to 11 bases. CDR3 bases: TGTGCCAGCAGTCACGGGACGGTCAATCAGCCCCAGCATTTT. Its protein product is CASSHGTVNQPQHF.

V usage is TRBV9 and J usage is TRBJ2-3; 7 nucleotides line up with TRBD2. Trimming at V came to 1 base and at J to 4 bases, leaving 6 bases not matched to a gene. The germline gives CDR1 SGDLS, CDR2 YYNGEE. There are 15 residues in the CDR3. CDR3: CASSVLADRSDTQYF. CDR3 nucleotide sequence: TGTGCCAGCAGCGTACTAGCGGATCGATCAGATACGCAGTATTTT.

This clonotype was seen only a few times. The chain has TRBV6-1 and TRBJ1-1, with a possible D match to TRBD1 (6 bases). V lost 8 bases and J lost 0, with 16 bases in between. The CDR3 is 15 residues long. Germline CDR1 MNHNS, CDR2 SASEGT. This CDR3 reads CASLYRAGVNTEAFF. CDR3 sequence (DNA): TGTGCCAGCTTATATCGAGCAGGGGTGAACACTGAAGCTTTCTTT.

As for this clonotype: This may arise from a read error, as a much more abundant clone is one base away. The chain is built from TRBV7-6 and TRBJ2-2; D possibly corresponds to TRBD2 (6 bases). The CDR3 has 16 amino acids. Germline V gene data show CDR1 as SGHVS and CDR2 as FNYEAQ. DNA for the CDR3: TGTACCAGCAGCTTAGCGGCAGTTACTCTCACCGGGGAGCTGTTTTTT. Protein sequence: CTSSLAAVTLTGELFF.

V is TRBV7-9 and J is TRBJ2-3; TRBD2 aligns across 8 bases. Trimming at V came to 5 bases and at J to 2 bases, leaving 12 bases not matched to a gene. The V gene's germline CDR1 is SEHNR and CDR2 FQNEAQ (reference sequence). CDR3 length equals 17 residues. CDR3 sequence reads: CASSPVRGSGDTDTQYF. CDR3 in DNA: TGTGCCAGCAGCCCAGTCCGGGGTAGCGGGGACACAGATACGCAGTATTTT.

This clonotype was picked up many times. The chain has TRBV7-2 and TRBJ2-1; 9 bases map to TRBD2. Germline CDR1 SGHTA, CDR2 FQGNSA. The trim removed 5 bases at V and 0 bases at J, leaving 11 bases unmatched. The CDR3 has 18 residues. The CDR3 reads CASSQEWAGGYSYNEQFF. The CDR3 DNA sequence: TGTGCCAGCAGCCAGGAGTGGGCGGGGGGGTACTCCTACAATGAGCAGTTCTTC.

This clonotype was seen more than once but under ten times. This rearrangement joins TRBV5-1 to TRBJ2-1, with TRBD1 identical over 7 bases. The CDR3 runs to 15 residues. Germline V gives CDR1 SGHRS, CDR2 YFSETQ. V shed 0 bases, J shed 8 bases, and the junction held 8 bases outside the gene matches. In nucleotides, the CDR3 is TGCGCCAGCAGCTTGGACCCGACAGGGATCGATGAGCAGTTCTTC. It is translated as CASSLDPTGIDEQFF. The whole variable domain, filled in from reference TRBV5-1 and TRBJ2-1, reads KAGVTQTPRYLIKTRGQQVTLSCSPISGHRSVSWYQQTPGQGLQFLFEYFSETQRNKGNFPGRFSGRQFSNSRSEMNVSTLELGDSALYLCASSLDPTGIDEQFFGPGTRLTVL.

CDR3 sequence (DNA): TGTGCCAGCAGGGGGACGGGCCTAGGGAGGAACTATGGCTACACCTTC. This encodes CASRGTGLGRNYGYTF. The chain carries TRBV12-3 or TRBV12-4 and TRBJ1-2; D is perhaps TRBD1 (5 bases). The germline V and J ends were trimmed by 6 bases and 2 bases, with 19 bases remaining between them. The CDR3 runs 16 residues.